Each of the 18 T cell receptor beta chains below was sequenced from the same sample in a study of identical twins listed by TCRdb under 2016. The library was made by 5' RACE. TCRdb records Illumina HiSeq 2000 as the sequencer. TCRdb ran its own pipeline on the public reads, namely fastp trimming at Q25 and MiXCR clone calling, and kept in-frame beta chains. CDR3 protein sequences are deduplicated, and each keeps its most common genes and DNA. In this sample the table shows 200,000 to 250,000 distinct CDR3 sequences, 6% to 7% of which occur a single time. About 14% of the sample is in the top ten clones. The same data also went into a second study, on T cells expressing NK-cell markers.

Sequencing input: CD8+ T cells sorted from blood. These receptors were taken from a woman younger than 35 in good health.

This clonotype was picked up a small number of times. The chain carries TRBV14 and TRBJ2-1; 9 positions agree with TRBD1. CDR3 length equals 15 residues. Germline assignment: CDR1 SGHDN and CDR2 FVKESK. V gave up 4 bases and J gave up 4 bases; unmatched junction bases: 5. The CDR3 nucleotides read TGTGCCAGCAGCCCGACAGGGGGACATTACAATGAGCAGTTCTTC. The encoded protein is CASSPTGGHYNEQFF.

This clonotype was found many times. The chain couples TRBV7-9 to TRBJ1-1; 8 nucleotides agree with TRBD1. The CDR3 is made up of 15 amino acids. Germline assignment: CDR1 SEHNR and CDR2 FQNEAQ (reference sequence). The V and J ends lost 5 bases and 0 bases, in that order; junction bases with no gene match: 5. The CDR3 is CASSPGQGMNTEAFF. In DNA, the CDR3 is TGTGCCAGCAGCCCCGGACAGGGTATGAACACTGAAGCTTTCTTT.

This clonotype was seen a few times. This chain connects TRBV5-1 to TRBJ1-1, with D hard to call. The V end was cut by 6 bases, the J end by 5 bases, with 14 bases between. Germline V gene lookup returns CDR1 SGHRS and CDR2 YFSETQ. The length of the CDR3 is 13 residues. CDR3 loop: CASTPNSGTEAFF. The DNA for the CDR3 is TGCGCCAGCACCCCAAACTCGGGTACTGAAGCTTTCTTT.

The chain joins TRBV12-5 to TRBJ2-3, with TRBD1 identical over 8 bases. Trimming took 0 bases from V and 4 from J; bases not matched to a gene: 6. The germline gives CDR1 LGHNT, CDR2 FRNRAP. The CDR3 is 16 residues long. The CDR3 DNA follows: TGTGCTAGTGGTTTGGTAGCAGGGGGCGTCTCAGATACGCAGTATTTT. It translates to CASGLVAGGVSDTQYF.

This clonotype was recorded many times. This chain's CDR3 is CASSPFEGPDTDTQYF. The CDR3 DNA sequence: TGTGCCAGCAGCCCCTTCGAGGGGCCGGACACAGATACGCAGTATTTT. The V and J genes are TRBV7-2 and TRBJ2-3; D is possibly TRBD1 or TRBD2 (5 bases each). Germline CDR1 SGHTA, CDR2 FQGNSA. Trimming left V 5 bases short and J 2 bases short, with 17 bases between. CDR3 length: 16 residues. Combining the CDR3 with reference TRBV7-2 and TRBJ2-3 gives the whole variable domain GAGVSQSPSNKVTEKGKDVELRCDPISGHTALYWYRQSLGQGLEFLIYFQGNSAPDKSGLPSDRFSAERTGGSVSTLTIQRTQQEDSAVYLCASSPFEGPDTDTQYFGPGTRLTVL.

The genes are TRBV29-1 and TRBJ2-7; D perhaps matches TRBD2 (6 bases). V lost 4 bases to trimming and J lost 1 base, with 14 bases between them. The CDR3 has 14 residues. Germline-derived CDR1 and CDR2 are SQVTM and ANQGSEA. CDR3 loop: CSVVMRGRSYEQYF. In DNA form, the CDR3 reads TGCAGCGTTGTAATGCGGGGTCGTTCCTACGAGCAGTACTTC.

This clonotype was seen ten or more times. V gene TRBV6-1 combines with J gene TRBJ2-7; D might be TRBD1 or TRBD2, each matching 5 bases. The V end was cut by 6 bases, the J end by 0 bases, with 15 bases between. The CDR3 loop spans 15 amino acids. The germline V gene has CDR1 MNHNS and CDR2 SASEGT. In DNA, the CDR3 is TGTGCCAGCAGAAAAAAGGGGACGCCCTCCTACGAGCAGTACTTC. As protein: CASRKKGTPSYEQYF.

The CDR3 coding sequence is TGTGCCAGCAGCTACTTTTTTAGTTCGCGGGGATACAATGAGCAGTTCTTC. It translates to CASSYFFSSRGYNEQFF. This chain links TRBV11-3 with TRBJ2-1; tentative D call: TRBD2 (6 bases). CDR3 length: 17 residues. The germline V gene encodes CDR1 SGHNT and CDR2 YENEEA. Deletions cut 4 bases from V and 4 bases from J, with 20 bases between.

The genes are TRBV7-9 and TRBJ2-2; D gene uncertain. V was clipped by 1 base and J by 3 bases, with 6 bases between them. CDR1 SEHNR and CDR2 FQNEAQ come from the germline V gene (reference sequence). The length of the CDR3 is 14 residues. CDR3: CASSLEFYTGELFF. Written as DNA, the CDR3 is TGTGCCAGCAGCTTAGAATTCTACACCGGGGAGCTGTTTTTT.

This clonotype was seen at least ten times. This chain links TRBV5-1 with TRBJ1-1; 8 positions agree with TRBD1. Germline CDR1 and CDR2: SGHRS and YFSETQ. The CDR3 runs to 13 residues. J lost 6 bases, V lost 2 bases, and 3 bases had no gene match. CDR3 sequence reads: CASSFDRGSEAFF. As DNA, the CDR3 is TGCGCCAGCAGCTTTGACAGGGGCTCTGAAGCTTTCTTT. Full variable domain (outside the CDR3, taken from reference TRBV5-1 and TRBJ1-1): KAGVTQTPRYLIKTRGQQVTLSCSPISGHRSVSWYQQTPGQGLQFLFEYFSETQRNKGNFPGRFSGRQFSNSRSEMNVSTLELGDSALYLCASSFDRGSEAFFGQGTRLTVV.

This clonotype was counted only a few times. The V and J genes are TRBV5-5 and TRBJ2-3, with D tentatively TRBD2 (7 bases). The V end was cut by 1 base, the J end by 4 bases, with 16 bases between. The CDR3 spans 16 residues. Looked up from germline, CDR1 is SGHKS and CDR2 is YYEKEE (reference sequence). In nucleotides, the CDR3 is TGTGCCAGCAGCTTGCGACGGGGGGCCCCCGCAGATACGCAGTATTTT. Translating it yields CASSLRRGAPADTQYF.

This clonotype was counted many times. The rearrangement uses TRBV6-1 and TRBJ1-2; perhaps TRBD1 as D (6 bases). Germline CDR1 reads MNHNS; CDR2 reads SASEGT. The CDR3 covers 14 residues. V was clipped by 7 bases and J by 2 bases, with 14 bases between them. CDR3 residues: CASTHQGGNYGYTF. The DNA of the CDR3 is TGTGCCAGCACCCACCAAGGGGGGAACTATGGCTACACCTTC.

This clonotype was detected a few times. The V gene is TRBV6-5, the J gene TRBJ2-1; D call uncertain. The germline CDR1 and CDR2 sequences are MNHEY and SVGAGI. The CDR3 extends over 16 amino acids. V was pared by 2 bases and J by 5 bases, with 16 bases between. The CDR3 here is CASSYITPALNNEQFF. The CDR3 nucleotides read TGTGCCAGCAGTTACATAACCCCCGCCCTAAACAATGAGCAGTTCTTC.

The rearrangement joins TRBV24-1 to TRBJ2-5; 12 nucleotides match TRBD2. Germline V gene data show CDR1 as KGHDR and CDR2 as SFDVKD. V gave up 3 bases and J gave up 3 bases; unmatched junction bases: 1. This CDR3 is 15 amino acids long. The CDR3 nucleotides are TGTGCCACCAGTGATCGGACTAGCGGGGAAGAGACCCAGTACTTC. Amino acid sequence: CATSDRTSGEETQYF.

This clonotype showed up many times. The J gene is TRBJ2-7, the V gene TRBV2; tentatively, D is TRBD1 (6 bases). Germline CDR1 is SNHLY and CDR2 is FYNNEI. This CDR3 has 15 amino acids. The V gene lost 9 bases and the J gene lost 1 base, with 19 bases spanning the gap. The CDR3 DNA reads TGTGCCAGTACTGGCCGGGACACCGTTTCCTACGAGCAGTACTTC. It yields the protein CASTGRDTVSYEQYF.

The table lists this clonotype with a few counts. This chain connects TRBV9 to TRBJ2-3, with 10 nucleotides matching TRBD1. After removal of 5 bases from V and 6 bases from J, the junction contained 6 bases not matched to a gene. CDR3 length equals 14 residues. CDR1 and CDR2 (germline): SGDLS, YYNGEE. In DNA form, the CDR3 reads TGTGCCAGCAGGGCCGGGACAGGGGAGGATACGCAGTATTTT. This codes for CASRAGTGEDTQYF. Full variable domain (missing parts from reference TRBV9 and TRBJ2-3): DSGVTQTPKHLITATGQRVTLRCSPRSGDLSVYWYQQSLDQGLQFLIQYYNGEERAKGNILERFSAQQFPDLHSELNLSSLELGDSALYFCASRAGTGEDTQYFGPGTRLTVL.

This clonotype was observed a few times. The chain employs TRBV6-4 and TRBJ2-1, with 14 positions matching TRBD2. J was trimmed by 7 bases and V by 2 bases; bases with no gene match: 13. The CDR3 is made up of 19 amino acids. CDR1 and CDR2 (germline): MRHNA, SNTAGT. The CDR3 bases are TGTGCCAGCAGTGACACTGCCGGGACTAGCGGGAGTTTAGAGAATGAGCAGTTCTTC. As protein: CASSDTAGTSGSLENEQFF.

This clonotype has only a few counts. The chain couples TRBV29-1 to TRBJ2-1; D is unresolved. From germline, CDR1 is SQVTM and CDR2 ANQGSEA. V shed 4 bases and J shed 7 bases, with 8 bases lying between them. The CDR3 contains 11 residues. In nucleotides, the CDR3 is TGCAGCGTTGTAGCCCTGAATGAGCAGTTCTTC. Protein: CSVVALNEQFF.